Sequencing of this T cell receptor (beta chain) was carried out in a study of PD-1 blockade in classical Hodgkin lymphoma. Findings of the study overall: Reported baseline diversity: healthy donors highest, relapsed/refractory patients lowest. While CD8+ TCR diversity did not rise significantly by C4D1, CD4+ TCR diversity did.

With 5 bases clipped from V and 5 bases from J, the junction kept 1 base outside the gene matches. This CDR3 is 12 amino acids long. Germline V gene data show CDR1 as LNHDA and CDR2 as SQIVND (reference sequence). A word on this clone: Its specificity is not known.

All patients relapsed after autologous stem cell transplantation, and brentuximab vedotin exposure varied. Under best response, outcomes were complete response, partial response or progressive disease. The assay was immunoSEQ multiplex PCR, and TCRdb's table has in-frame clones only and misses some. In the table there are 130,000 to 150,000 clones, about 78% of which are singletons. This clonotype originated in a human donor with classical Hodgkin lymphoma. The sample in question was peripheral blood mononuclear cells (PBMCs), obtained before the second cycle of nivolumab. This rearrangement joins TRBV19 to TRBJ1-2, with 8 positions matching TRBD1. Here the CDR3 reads CASSRTGYGYTF. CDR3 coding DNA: TGTGCCAGTAGTCGGACAGGGTATGGCTACACCTTC.